One and the same sample provided the 7 T cell receptor beta chains below, sequenced in a study of CD8 T cells in ankylosing spondylitis. From the 5' RACE reads, TCRdb called clonotypes with MiXCR, one entry per CDR3 protein. The sample lists roughly 100,000 distinct CDR3 sequences; approximately 25% were seen once. Material for sequencing was synovial fluid, either unsorted or a sorted T cell fraction (not recorded which). The receptors were sampled from a male donor with ankylosing spondylitis.

This sequence joins TRBV20-1 and TRBJ2-2, with D perhaps TRBD1 (8 bases). This CDR3 comprises 16 residues. Germline values: CDR1 DFQATT, CDR2 SNEGSKA (reference sequence). The ends were cut back, 5 bases at V and 3 bases at J, with 19 bases in the middle. The CDR3 protein is CSAPRRQGRDTGELFF. DNA of the CDR3: TGCAGTGCTCCCAGACGACAGGGGAGGGACACCGGGGAGCTGTTTTTT.

This clonotype appeared a few times. The J gene is TRBJ1-1, the V gene TRBV6-6; the D is unclear. Between the trimmed V and J ends, which lost 10 bases and 0 bases, there was a span of 12 bases. CDR3 length: 13 residues. Germline V lookup: CDR1 MNHNY, CDR2 SVGAGI (reference sequence). The CDR3 sequence: CATESGMNTEAFF. The CDR3 DNA reads TGTGCCACCGAAAGTGGGATGAACACTGAAGCTTTCTTT.

Turning to this clonotype: Compared with germline, one end of the junction differs, possibly owing to a read error. The chain recombines TRBV4-2 with TRBJ2-5; D gene uncertain. Germline lookup yields CDR1 LGHNA and CDR2 YNFKEQ. The CDR3 sequence is 12 residues long. The CDR3, as DNA: TGTGCCAGCAGCCAAGATCAAGGGACCCAGTACTTC. Protein: CASSQDQGTQYF.

The CDR3 nucleotides read TGTGCCAGCAGCTTAAACCGGGCTCCAGATACGCAGTATTTT. This sequence encodes CASSLNRAPDTQYF. V is TRBV7-9 and J is TRBJ2-3; D is unresolved. V was trimmed by 2 bases and J by 4 bases, leaving 10 bases between them. In germline, CDR1 is SEHNR, CDR2 FQNEAQ (reference sequence). CDR3 size: 14 residues.

This clonotype was detected only a few times. The V and J genes are TRBV6-1 and TRBJ2-1; D possibly corresponds to TRBD1 (5 bases). V dropped 1 base and J dropped 0 bases, with 7 bases sitting between them. The CDR3 runs 15 residues. The germline gives CDR1 MNHNS, CDR2 SASEGT. CDR3 bases: TGTGCCAGCAGTGAAGACAGGAGCTCCTACAATGAGCAGTTCTTC. Its protein product is CASSEDRSSYNEQFF.

This clonotype was seen more than once but under ten times. The chain carries TRBV7-9 and TRBJ1-4; 7 bases fit TRBD1. The CDR3 runs to 13 residues. V was clipped by 1 base and J by 17 bases; unmatched bases: 10. From germline, CDR1 is SEHNR and CDR2 FQNEAQ (reference sequence). The CDR3 DNA is TGTGCCAGCAGCTTAGGAGAGGGGGCCTCCTTTTTTTTT. Amino acids: CASSLGEGASFFF.

The chain combines TRBV15 with TRBJ2-5; D is unresolved. V was pared by 0 bases and J by 5 bases, with 16 bases between. Germline V gene lookup returns CDR1 LNHNV and CDR2 YYDKDF (reference sequence). The CDR3 is 16 amino acids. The chain's CDR3 is CATSRDLSVASETQYF. The CDR3 bases are TGTGCCACCAGCAGAGACCTGAGTGTTGCTTCGGAGACCCAGTACTTC.